This T cell receptor beta chain comes out of a study of T cells in Graves' hyperthyroidism and ophthalmopathy (dated by TCRdb to about 2019). General notes on the study: Peripheral blood was collected at initial diagnosis, before any treatment. To identify TCR V-J signatures that set the groups apart, the researchers used a discovery cohort of about a hundred patients, made up of under 45 with Graves' ophthalmopathy and 55 to 65 with stable Graves' hyperthyroidism. Prospective prediction of ophthalmopathy was tested in an independent validation cohort consisting of roughly 20 hyperthyroidism patients and about 17 patients who later progressed to ophthalmopathy. For training and testing, the 80 to 100 patients in the discovery cohort were randomly divided in a 7:3 ratio. In addition, the study compared T-cell repertoires in thyroid tissue and in blood from a handful of Graves' hyperthyroidism patients. After blood sampling, hyperthyroidism patients were treated with methimazole at a starting dose of 30 mg daily, and ophthalmopathy patients were treated with high-dose intravenous methylprednisolone. TCR Vbeta CDR3 sequencing of some 140 peripheral blood samples (approximately 44 ophthalmopathy, under 80 hyperthyroidism and roughly 17 progressor patients) is reported in the paper. Here is what the overall study found, with its caveats: A model built on a 13 V-J signature distinguished ophthalmopathy from stable hyperthyroidism, reaching roughly 88% sensitivity and 81% to 83% specificity in cross-validation and 80%/75% in testing. Sample size was not statistically predetermined, and investigators were not blinded to group allocation. In validation, progression to ophthalmopathy was predicted by the model with roughly 69% sensitivity and around 75% specificity, a median of around 5.9 months before onset. Most expanded thyroid clonotypes (frequency above 0.001) were also found in blood, which suggests that blood repertoires may mirror thyroid immune responses.

Stable Graves' hyperthyroidism was defined as the absence of progression to ophthalmopathy over 18 months of follow-up. Hyperthyroidism patients were aged 18 to 65 years and newly diagnosed, with disease duration of less than 2 months. Exclusion was applied to patients with uncontrolled infections, other autoimmune diseases, pregnancy or lactation. Clinical symptoms, serum thyroxine and TRAb, thyroid ultrasound, and orbital computed tomography formed the basis for the diagnoses. PBMCs were separated from roughly 10 ml of fresh peripheral blood using Ficoll-Paque density gradient centrifugation. Trizol reagent was used to extract total RNA, and RNA quality was then checked on an Agilent 2100 Bioanalyzer. Note on this clonotype: No cognate antigen has been identified for it. The input lacks base qualities; no much larger clone sits a single base away.

The CDR3 runs 17 amino acids, cysteine and phenylalanine included. Just CDR3 DNA is preserved here, 51 bases in frame from base 1. CDR1 SGHVS and CDR2 FQNEAQ were looked up in the germline V gene. Trimming costs V 1 base and J 3 bases, and their ends lie 13 bases apart. Amplification of TCR beta CDR3 regions was carried out from RNA transcripts. A first-round RT-PCR of the TCR CDR3 used the HTBI primer set with the Qiagen OneStep RT-PCR kit. A second multiplex PCR round built the libraries, followed by size selection and purification. The libraries were sequenced on an Illumina HiSeq2000 using paired-end 100 bp reads. Concerning the study's data processing: Raw data were processed with SOAPnuke, discarding reads with adapters, uncalled bases, mean Phred below 15, or no exact constant-primer or identifier match. COPE v1.2.5 was used to merge high-quality paired reads, and clonotypes were defined as unique nucleotide sequences. MiTCR v1.1 was used to align clonotypes to the IMGT TRBV, TRBD and TRBJ reference segments. The analysis included only V-J combinations with a frequency above 0.0001, which together covered 99% to 99.2% of the repertoires. The TCS score was defined as the ratio of F50 (clonal expansion) to E x V (chaos), calculated using BLOSUM62-based TCRdist between CDR3 peptides within each V-J. Welch's t-statistics and random forest reduced 514 V-J features to 13, which were used in a naive Bayes classifier (R e1071). TCRdb itself trimmed the public reads at Q25 with fastp, ran MiXCR and retained productive beta chains. Merged by CDR3 protein, the rows form single entries marked with the most common genes and DNA. These V and J calls derive from TCRdb rather than the authors' analysis. For this sample there are some 770,000 distinct CDR3 sequences; about a sixth appear just once. The top ten constitute about 8.4% of the sample.

In this chain, TRBV7-8 is recombined with TRBJ1-6, with no confident D gene call. Sequences were obtained from blood. The TCR was taken from a man between 18 and 29 years old with Graves' hyperthyroidism. CDR3 loop: CASSLEGPGHYNSPLHF. The nucleotide sequence is given as TGTGCCAGCAGCTTAGAAGGACCCGGGCACTATAATTCACCCCTCCACTTT.